Listed below are T cell receptor beta chains from one sample, sequenced in a study of T-cell memory formation after mild COVID-19. One entry per CDR3 protein, called by TCRdb with MiXCR from the 5' RACE reads. The data contain roughly 320,000 distinct CDR3 sequences, around 28% of them singletons. The sequencing sample was made of PBMCs or a T cell subset sorted from them (not recorded which). All receptors derive from an adult woman who had mild COVID-19 (a few samples of this study predate the infection). Cell type and time point are not known. The CDR3 runs from the conserved cysteine through the conserved F or W. A D gene is named only where the DNA matches it firmly. The size entry is marked missing in some rows and otherwise reads once, few, many or a size class.

TRBV29-1	NA	NA	TRBJ2-1	TGCAGTGCCGAGTTCCGGGACAATGAGCAGTTCTTC	CSAEFRDNEQFF
TRBV7-9	NA	NA	TRBJ2-3	TGTGCCAGCAGCTTTGCGGGGCCGGATACGCAGTATTTT	CASSFAGPDTQYF
TRBV18	TRBD1	few	TRBJ2-2	TGTGCCAGCTCACCGAGGACAGGGCGCACCGGGGAGCTGTTTTTT	CASSPRTGRTGELFF
TRBV7-2	NA	few	TRBJ2-7	TGTGCCAGCAGCTTAGTTTTGCGAGGAGAGCAGTACTTC	CASSLVLRGEQYF
TRBV5-1	TRBD2	NA	TRBJ2-3	TGCGCCAGCAGCCTGAGCGGGAGGAGCTCAGATACGCAGTATTTT	CASSLSGRSSDTQYF
TRBV12-3/TRBV12-4	TRBD1	few	TRBJ2-6	TGTGCCAGCAGTCAAAACTCAGGGGGCGCGGGGGCCAACGTCCTGACTTTC	CASSQNSGGAGANVLTF
TRBV24-1	TRBD2	NA	TRBJ2-1	TGTGCCACCAGTGGCCGGACTAGCGGGAGGGCCTACAATGAGCAGTTCTTC	CATSGRTSGRAYNEQFF
TRBV29-1	NA	NA	TRBJ2-3	TGCAGCGTTGGACAGTTTAGCACAGATACGCAGTATTTT	CSVGQFSTDTQYF
TRBV7-6	TRBD1	few	TRBJ1-1	TGTGCCAGCAGCGGCTACAGGGGCACTGAAGCTTTCTTT	CASSGYRGTEAFF
TRBV20-1	TRBD1	NA	TRBJ2-4	TGCAGTGCTAGTGCCTGGAGACAGGGGAAAAACATTCAGTACTTC	CSASAWRQGKNIQYF
TRBV15	NA	few	TRBJ1-2	TGTGCCACCAGAGATACAGGCAACTATGGCTACACCTTC	CATRDTGNYGYTF
TRBV9	TRBD1	few	TRBJ2-5	TGTGCCAGCAGCGCCGAGGACAGGGCTGGGGAGACCCAGTACTTC	CASSAEDRAGETQYF
TRBV24-1	TRBD1	NA	TRBJ2-1	TGTGCCACCAGTGGCTCACAGATGACAGGGGTCAATGAGCAGTTCTTC	CATSGSQMTGVNEQFF
TRBV4-2	NA	NA	TRBJ2-7	TGTGCCAGCAGCCCGACCGGGACCGCACGTCATTACGAGCAGTACTTC	CASSPTGTARHYEQYF
TRBV7-9	NA	few	TRBJ1-1	TGTGCCAGCAGCCCCGCGGCCGGAGTCCCTGAAGCTTTCTTT	CASSPAAGVPEAFF
TRBV5-6	NA	NA	TRBJ2-5	TGTGCCAGCAGCTTGGTGGAACTAGACTCGGAGACCCAGTACTTC	CASSLVELDSETQYF
TRBV2	TRBD2	NA	TRBJ2-3	TGTGCCAGCAGTGGGGAGGTAGCGGGGATCACAGATACGCAGTATTTT	CASSGEVAGITDTQYF
TRBV29-1	NA	few	TRBJ2-1	TGCAGCGTTGATCCCCAGGGTGGCGATGAGCAGTTCTTC	CSVDPQGGDEQFF
TRBV6-2/TRBV6-3	NA	NA	TRBJ1-6	TGTGCCAGCAGTTCCGAGGAGACAGAAGCTTCACCCCTCCACTTT	CASSSEETEASPLHF
TRBV19	TRBD1	NA	TRBJ1-1	TGTGCCAGTAGTAGACGGACAGGGGGCGGCACTGAAGCTTTCTTT	CASSRRTGGGTEAFF
TRBV6-1	TRBD2	NA	TRBJ2-7	TGTGCCAGCAGCCCTCTGAAACTAGCGGGCGGCGAGCAGTACTTC	CASSPLKLAGGEQYF
TRBV2	NA	few	TRBJ2-1	TGTGCCAGCCGACTCGAGGGTGACGAGCAGTTCTTC	CASRLEGDEQFF
TRBV12-3/TRBV12-4	NA	NA	TRBJ1-2	TGTGCCAGCAGTCCGGGAGGGGGGGTAGCGAACTATGGCTACACCTTC	CASSPGGGVANYGYTF
TRBV5-5	TRBD1	few	TRBJ2-7	TGTGCCAGCAGCTCCCCGGGACAGGGTGCCTACGAGCAGTACTTC	CASSSPGQGAYEQYF
TRBV29-1	TRBD1	NA	TRBJ1-1	TGCAGCGTTGTACCCGACAGACTCAGGGGGACTGAAGCTTTCTTT	CSVVPDRLRGTEAFF
TRBV24-1	NA	few	TRBJ2-1	TGTGCCACCAGTGATTCCGGGACCACAGGCGATGAGCAGTTCTTC	CATSDSGTTGDEQFF
TRBV7-2	NA	NA	TRBJ2-1	TGTGCCAGCAGCTTGGTACCCCATGAGCAGTTCTTC	CASSLVPHEQFF
TRBV10-3	TRBD2	few	TRBJ2-1	TGTGCCGTTAAGGGAGCTAGCGGGAGGGCCGATGAGCAGTTCTTC	CAVKGASGRADEQFF
TRBV5-1	NA	NA	TRBJ1-6	TGCGCCAGCAGCTTGGAGGGTCGGCAGCATAATTCACCCCTCCACTTT	CASSLEGRQHNSPLHF
TRBV29-1	TRBD2	few	TRBJ2-7	TGCAGCGTTGAAGAGGGGACTAGCGGGAAGGGCGAGCAGTACTTC	CSVEEGTSGKGEQYF
TRBV7-2	TRBD1	NA	TRBJ2-6	TGTGTCAGCAGCTCGGACAGGGCTGGGGCCAACGTCCTGACTTTC	CVSSSDRAGANVLTF
TRBV11-2	NA	few	TRBJ2-3	TGTGCCAGCAGACAGACAGATACGCAGTATTTT	CASRQTDTQYF
TRBV29-1	TRBD2	few	TRBJ2-7	TGCAGCTCATATGGGATCAGCGGGAGTGACGAGCAGTACTTC	CSSYGISGSDEQYF